Sequencing of this T cell receptor beta chain was carried out in a study of blood T cell repertoires in COVID-19. Profiled with immunoSEQ multiplex PCR; TCRdb holds only in-frame clones, not every one. The data contain roughly 100,000 clones, roughly 86% of them seen just once; the ten biggest clones take up 7.5% to 10%. Germline V CDR1 and CDR2: SGDLS, YYNGEE. V was clipped by 3 bases and J by 9 bases; unmatched bases: 6. This CDR3 is 15 amino acids long. The specimen sequenced was peripheral blood. The chain has TRBV9 and TRBJ1-6, with 10 bases matching TRBD1. The TCR sequence derives from a man aged 35-49 years with active or convalescent COVID-19. The CDR3 here is CASSARDRGGSPLHF. As DNA, the CDR3 is TGTGCCAGCAGCGCCCGGGACAGGGGCGGTTCACCCCTCCACTTT.